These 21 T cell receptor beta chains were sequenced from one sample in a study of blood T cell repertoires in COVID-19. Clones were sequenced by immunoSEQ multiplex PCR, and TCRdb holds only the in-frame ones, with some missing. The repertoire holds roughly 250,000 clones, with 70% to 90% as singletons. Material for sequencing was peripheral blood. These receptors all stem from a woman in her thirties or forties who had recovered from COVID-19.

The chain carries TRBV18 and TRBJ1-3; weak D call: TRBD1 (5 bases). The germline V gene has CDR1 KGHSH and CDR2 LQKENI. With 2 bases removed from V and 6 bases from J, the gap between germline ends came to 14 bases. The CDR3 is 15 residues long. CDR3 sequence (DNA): TGTGCCAGCTCACCAGGGCCAGCGGGGCCAAACACCATATATTTT. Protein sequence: CASSPGPAGPNTIYF.

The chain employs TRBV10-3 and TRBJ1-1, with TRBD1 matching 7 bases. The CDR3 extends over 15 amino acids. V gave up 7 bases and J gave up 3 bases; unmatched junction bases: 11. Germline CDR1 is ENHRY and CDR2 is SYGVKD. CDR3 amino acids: CAITPETGWYTEAFF. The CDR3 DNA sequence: TGTGCCATCACCCCTGAGACAGGGTGGTACACTGAAGCTTTCTTT.

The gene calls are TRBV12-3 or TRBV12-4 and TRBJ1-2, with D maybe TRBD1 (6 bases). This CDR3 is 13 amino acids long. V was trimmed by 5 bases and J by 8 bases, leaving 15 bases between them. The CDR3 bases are TGTGCCAGCAGTCCCCAGGGGCGAAGGGGCTACACCTTC. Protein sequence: CASSPQGRRGYTF.

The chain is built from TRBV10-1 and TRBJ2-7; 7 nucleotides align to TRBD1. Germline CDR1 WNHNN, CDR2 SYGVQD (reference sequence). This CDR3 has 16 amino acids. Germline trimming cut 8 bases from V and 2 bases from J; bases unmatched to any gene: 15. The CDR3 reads CASSQTPGGWAYEQYV. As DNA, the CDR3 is TGCGCCAGCTCCCAAACTCCAGGGGGATGGGCCTACGAGCAGTACGTC.

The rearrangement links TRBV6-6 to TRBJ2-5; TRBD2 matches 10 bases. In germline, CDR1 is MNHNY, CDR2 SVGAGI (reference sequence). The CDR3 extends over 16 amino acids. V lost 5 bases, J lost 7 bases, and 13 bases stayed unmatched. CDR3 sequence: CASSRGAGGGFGTQYF. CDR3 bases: TGTGCCAGCAGTAGGGGAGCGGGAGGGGGCTTTGGGACCCAGTACTTC.

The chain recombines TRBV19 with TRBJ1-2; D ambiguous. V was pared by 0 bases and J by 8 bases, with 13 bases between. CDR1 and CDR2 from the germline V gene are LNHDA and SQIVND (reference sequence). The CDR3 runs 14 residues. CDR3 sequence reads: CASSIDRGRGGYTF. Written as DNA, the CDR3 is TGTGCCAGTAGTATAGATCGCGGCAGAGGGGGCTACACCTTC.

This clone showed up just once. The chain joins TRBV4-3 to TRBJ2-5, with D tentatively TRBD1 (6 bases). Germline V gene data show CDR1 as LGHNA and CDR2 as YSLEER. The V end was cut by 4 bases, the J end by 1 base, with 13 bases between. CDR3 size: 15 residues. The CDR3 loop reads CASSPASGAQETQYF. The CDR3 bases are TGCGCCAGCAGCCCCGCTTCAGGGGCCCAAGAGACCCAGTACTTC.

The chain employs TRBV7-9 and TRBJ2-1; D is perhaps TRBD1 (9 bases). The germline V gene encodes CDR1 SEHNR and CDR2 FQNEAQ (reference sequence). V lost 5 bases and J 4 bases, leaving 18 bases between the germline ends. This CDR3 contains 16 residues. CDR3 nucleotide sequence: TGTGCCAGCAGCACCCCGGGGGGGACAGGGTACAATGAGCAGTTCTTC. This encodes CASSTPGGTGYNEQFF.

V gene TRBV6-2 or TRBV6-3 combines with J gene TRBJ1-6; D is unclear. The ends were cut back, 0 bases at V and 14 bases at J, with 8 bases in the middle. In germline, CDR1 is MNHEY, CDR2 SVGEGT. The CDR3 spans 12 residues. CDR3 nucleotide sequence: TGTGCCAGCAGTTACTCTCCTCGGTCCCTCCACTTT. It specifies CASSYSPRSLHF.

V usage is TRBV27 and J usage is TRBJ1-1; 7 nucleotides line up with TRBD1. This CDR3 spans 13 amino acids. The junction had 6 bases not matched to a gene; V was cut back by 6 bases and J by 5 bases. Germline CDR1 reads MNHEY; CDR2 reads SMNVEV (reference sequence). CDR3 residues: CASSTRGLTEAFF. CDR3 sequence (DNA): TGTGCCAGCAGCACCAGGGGGTTGACTGAAGCTTTCTTT.

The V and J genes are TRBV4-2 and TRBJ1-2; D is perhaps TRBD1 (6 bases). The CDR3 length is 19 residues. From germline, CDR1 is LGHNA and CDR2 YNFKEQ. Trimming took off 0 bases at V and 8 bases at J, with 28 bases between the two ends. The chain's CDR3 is CASSQDWPGHTFPPLGYTF. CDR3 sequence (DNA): TGTGCCAGCAGCCAAGATTGGCCGGGACACACATTCCCACCCTTGGGCTACACCTTC.

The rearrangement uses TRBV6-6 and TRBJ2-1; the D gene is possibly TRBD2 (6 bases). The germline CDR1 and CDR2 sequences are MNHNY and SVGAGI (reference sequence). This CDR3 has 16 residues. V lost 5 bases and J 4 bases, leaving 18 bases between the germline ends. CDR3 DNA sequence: TGTGCCAGCAGTCCCCGGGGTAGCGGTGGGTACAATGAGCAGTTCTTC. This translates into CASSPRGSGGYNEQFF.

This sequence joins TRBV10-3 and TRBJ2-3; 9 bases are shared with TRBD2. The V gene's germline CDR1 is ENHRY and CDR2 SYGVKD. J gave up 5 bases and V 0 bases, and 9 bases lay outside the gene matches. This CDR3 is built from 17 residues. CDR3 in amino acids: CAISESSSGVTVDTQYF. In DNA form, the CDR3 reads TGTGCCATCAGTGAGTCGTCTAGCGGGGTCACCGTAGATACGCAGTATTTT.

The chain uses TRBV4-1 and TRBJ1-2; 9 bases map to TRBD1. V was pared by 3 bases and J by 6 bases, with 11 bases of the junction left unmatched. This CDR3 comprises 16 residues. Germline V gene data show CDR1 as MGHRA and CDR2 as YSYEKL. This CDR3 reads CASSHATSQGAHGYTF. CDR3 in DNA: TGCGCCAGCAGCCACGCGACCTCACAGGGGGCCCATGGCTACACCTTC.

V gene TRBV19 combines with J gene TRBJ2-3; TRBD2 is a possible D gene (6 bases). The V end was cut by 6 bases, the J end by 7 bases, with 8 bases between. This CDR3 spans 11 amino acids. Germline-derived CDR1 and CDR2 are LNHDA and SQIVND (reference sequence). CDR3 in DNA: TGTGCCAGTAGACGGGACTATACGCAGTATTTT. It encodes CASRRDYTQYF.

The CDR3 DNA reads TGCAGCGTTGGGCAGGCGAACACTGAAGCTTTCTTT. This sequence encodes CSVGQANTEAFF. This chain links TRBV29-1 with TRBJ1-1; D is ambiguous. V was trimmed by 4 bases and J by 1 base, leaving 7 bases between them. CDR1 and CDR2 (germline): SQVTM, ANQGSEA. The CDR3 is 12 amino acids.

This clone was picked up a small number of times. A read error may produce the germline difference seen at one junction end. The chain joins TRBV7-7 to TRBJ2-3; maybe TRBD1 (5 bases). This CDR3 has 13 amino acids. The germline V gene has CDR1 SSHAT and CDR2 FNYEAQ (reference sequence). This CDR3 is CASSFGAGDTQYF. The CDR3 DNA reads TGTGCTAGCAGCTTTGGGGCCGGAGATACGCAGTATTTT.

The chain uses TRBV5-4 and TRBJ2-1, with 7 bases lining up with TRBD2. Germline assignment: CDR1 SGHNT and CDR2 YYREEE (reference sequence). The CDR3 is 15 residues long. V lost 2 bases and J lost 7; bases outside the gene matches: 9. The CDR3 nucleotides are TGTGCCAGCAGCTTCGGTCTAGCGCGGGGGAATGAGCAGTTCTTC. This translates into CASSFGLARGNEQFF.

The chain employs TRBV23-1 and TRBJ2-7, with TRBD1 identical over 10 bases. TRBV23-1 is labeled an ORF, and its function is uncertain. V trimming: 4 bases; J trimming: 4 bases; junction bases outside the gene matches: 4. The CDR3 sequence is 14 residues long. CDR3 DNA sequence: TGCGCCAGCAGTCGGGGACAGGGGCCTTACGAGCAGTACGTC. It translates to CASSRGQGPYEQYV.

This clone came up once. DNA for the CDR3: TGTGCCAGCAGTCGGACTAGCTCATCCTACAATGAGCAGTTCTTC. It is translated as CASSRTSSSYNEQFF. The V call is TRBV27, the J call TRBJ2-1, with 8 positions matching TRBD2. Germline V CDR1 and CDR2: MNHEY, SMNVEV (reference sequence). J was trimmed by 1 base and V by 5 bases; bases with no gene match: 4. The CDR3 runs 15 residues.

CDR3: CASSPRGGNQPQHF. DNA of the CDR3: TGTGCCAGCTCACCCAGGGGCGGCAATCAGCCCCAGCATTTT. The V gene is TRBV18, the J gene TRBJ1-5, with D possibly being TRBD1 (6 bases). This CDR3 has 14 amino acids. Germline CDR1 is KGHSH and CDR2 is LQKENI. V was trimmed by 3 bases and J by 2 bases, leaving 8 bases between them.